This TCR beta chain was recorded in a study of shared clonotypes between healthy human individuals. Sequenced by immunoSEQ multiplex PCR; TCRdb stores in-frame clones only, minus some. Among around 980,000 clones listed, approximately 78% were seen once. Germline CDR1 LNHDA, CDR2 SQIVND (reference sequence). This CDR3 is built from 17 residues. The V end was cut by 4 bases, the J end by 4 bases, with 20 bases between. This clonotype was obtained from a young man in good health. Some clones in this sample may be carry-over from other donors' samples. Material: memory CD4+ T cells from PBMCs. Described subset: CD45RA-negative fraction. The rearrangement uses TRBV19 and TRBJ1-5; tentative D call: TRBD1 (5 bases). CDR3 nucleotides: TGTGCCAGTAGTAATTACAAGGACACGGCGGGGAATCAGCCCCAGCATTTT. It codes for CASSNYKDTAGNQPQHF. Looking up the rest from reference TRBV19 and TRBJ1-5 gives the full variable domain: DGGITQSPKYLFRKEGQNVTLSCEQNLNHDAMYWYRQDPGQGLRLIYYSQIVNDFQKGDIAEGYSVSREKKESFPLTVTSAQKNPTAFYLCASSNYKDTAGNQPQHFGDGTRLSIL.